Listed below are T cell receptor beta chains from one sample, sequenced in a study of tumor-infiltrating lymphocytes in primary liver carcinoma. One entry per CDR3 protein results from TCRdb running MiXCR on the multiplex PCR reads. Of 40,000 or so distinct CDR3 sequences in the sample, more than 60% were seen once. The material sequenced was tumor-adjacent normal liver tissue. These receptors were collected from a woman aged 25 to 45 with primary liver carcinoma and hepatitis B virus infection. CDR3s include the opening cysteine and the closing phenylalanine or tryptophan. D genes are given only for firm matches. Expanded clones get a size class; other rows say once, few or many, or leave the size out.

d_gene: TRBD1
len: 14
abundance: -
v_gene: TRBV30
j_gene: TRBJ1-6
CDR3aa: CVWSVRTGSAPLHF
CDR3nt: TGTGTCTGGAGTGTACGGACAGGGTCTGCACCTCTCCACTTT

d_gene: -
len: 15
abundance: -
v_gene: TRBV13
j_gene: TRBJ1-1
CDR3aa: CASSLGLGRGIEAFF
CDR3nt: TGTGCCAGCAGCTTAGGTCTGGGCCGGGGCATTGAAGCTTTCTTT

d_gene: -
len: 15
abundance: -
v_gene: TRBV4-3
j_gene: TRBJ2-2
CDR3aa: CASIQVAGVTGELFF
CDR3nt: TGCGCCAGCATCCAAGTCGCAGGGGTTACCGGGGAGCTGTTTTTT

d_gene: -
len: 14
abundance: -
v_gene: TRBV14
j_gene: TRBJ1-5
CDR3aa: CASSRGEPNQPQHF
CDR3nt: TGTGCCAGCAGCCGAGGGGAGCCTAATCAACCCCAGCATTTT

d_gene: TRBD2
len: 14
abundance: many
v_gene: TRBV28
j_gene: TRBJ2-2
CDR3aa: CASYKRGYGGELFF
CDR3nt: TGTGCCAGCTATAAGCGGGGATATGGCGGGGAGCTGTTTTTT

d_gene: -
len: 11
abundance: -
v_gene: TRBV28
j_gene: TRBJ2-7
CDR3aa: CASSFGYEQYF
CDR3nt: TGTGCCAGCAGTTTTGGGTACGAGCAGTACTTC

d_gene: TRBD1
len: 16
abundance: many
v_gene: TRBV24-1
j_gene: TRBJ1-5
CDR3aa: CATSDPRTGRNQPQHF
CDR3nt: TGTGCCACCAGTGACCCTAGGACAGGGCGGAATCAGCCCCAGCATTTT

d_gene: -
len: 12
abundance: -
v_gene: TRBV11-2
j_gene: TRBJ2-2
CDR3aa: CTRSLFAGELFF
CDR3nt: TGTACCAGAAGCTTATTTGCTGGGGAGCTGTTTTTT

d_gene: TRBD1
len: 13
abundance: -
v_gene: TRBV2
j_gene: TRBJ2-1
CDR3aa: CASTRDRDNEQFF
CDR3nt: TGTGCCAGCACCCGGGACAGGGACAATGAGCAGTTCTTC

d_gene: -
len: 15
abundance: few
v_gene: TRBV28
j_gene: TRBJ2-3
CDR3aa: CASRSRRGDIDTQYF
CDR3nt: TGTGCCAGCAGATCCCGACGGGGGGACATAGATACGCAGTATTTT

d_gene: TRBD2
len: 17
abundance: -
v_gene: TRBV11-2
j_gene: TRBJ2-3
CDR3aa: CASILRGSGSLTDTQYF
CDR3nt: TGTGCCAGCATCCTTCGAGGGAGCGGGAGTCTCACAGATACGCAGTATTTT

d_gene: -
len: 17
abundance: many
v_gene: TRBV7-9
j_gene: TRBJ2-7
CDR3aa: CASSLLGAGEFIGEQYF
CDR3nt: TGTGCCAGCAGTTTGCTGGGGGCGGGAGAGTTTATCGGCGAGCAGTACTTC

d_gene: -
len: 11
abundance: -
v_gene: TRBV7-9
j_gene: TRBJ2-7
CDR3aa: CASNLSCEQYF
CDR3nt: TGTGCCAGCAACTTATCCTGCGAGCAGTACTTC

d_gene: TRBD1
len: 14
abundance: few
v_gene: TRBV6-6
j_gene: TRBJ2-7
CDR3aa: CANTGQGSSYEQYF
CDR3nt: TGTGCCAACACTGGACAGGGAAGCTCATACGAGCAGTACTTC

d_gene: -
len: 13
abundance: many
v_gene: TRBV6-1
j_gene: TRBJ1-2
CDR3aa: CASSIGEVEGYTF
CDR3nt: TGTGCCAGCAGTATAGGCGAGGTGGAAGGCTACACCTTC

d_gene: -
len: 13
abundance: many
v_gene: TRBV6-5
j_gene: TRBJ2-7
CDR3aa: CASSSGETYEQYF
CDR3nt: TGTGCCAGCAGTTCCGGGGAGACCTACGAGCAGTACTTC

d_gene: TRBD1
len: 15
abundance: -
v_gene: TRBV2
j_gene: TRBJ1-6
CDR3aa: CASMEGRQGNSPLHF
CDR3nt: TGTGCCAGCATGGAGGGACGACAGGGGAATTCACCCCTCCACTTT

d_gene: -
len: 12
abundance: many
v_gene: TRBV11-3
j_gene: TRBJ2-1
CDR3aa: CASSLMSLEQFF
CDR3nt: TGTGCCAGCAGCTTAATGAGCTTAGAGCAGTTCTTC

d_gene: TRBD1
len: 15
abundance: -
v_gene: TRBV5-1
j_gene: TRBJ2-5
CDR3aa: CASSHDRVGQESQYF
CDR3nt: TGCGCCAGTAGCCACGACAGGGTTGGGCAAGAGAGCCAGTACTTC

d_gene: -
len: 13
abundance: -
v_gene: TRBV4-1
j_gene: TRBJ2-1
CDR3aa: CASGHPGFDEQFF
CDR3nt: TGCGCCAGCGGCCACCCAGGGTTTGATGAGCAGTTCTTC

d_gene: -
len: 16
abundance: -
v_gene: TRBV28
j_gene: TRBJ2-1
CDR3aa: CASSLYSGIDSTGHFF
CDR3nt: TGTGCCAGCAGTTTATATTCGGGAATTGACTCCACGGGGCACTTCTTC

d_gene: -
len: 15
abundance: -
v_gene: TRBV6-5
j_gene: TRBJ2-3
CDR3aa: CACSQQAEITDTQCF
CDR3nt: TGTGCCTGCAGTCAACAAGCTGAGATCACAGATACGCAGTGTTTT

d_gene: -
len: 13
abundance: -
v_gene: TRBV11-1
j_gene: TRBJ2-1
CDR3aa: CTSSLGPYNEQFF
CDR3nt: TGTACCAGCAGCCTAGGCCCCTACAATGAGCAGTTCTTC

d_gene: -
len: 14
abundance: -
v_gene: TRBV9
j_gene: TRBJ2-1
CDR3aa: CASTPGGTHNEQSF
CDR3nt: TGTGCCAGCACCCCGGGCGGGACTCACAATGAGCAGTCCTTC

d_gene: -
len: 15
abundance: -
v_gene: TRBV11-2
j_gene: TRBJ1-2
CDR3aa: CASSRKGRGDYGYTF
CDR3nt: TGTGCAAGCAGTCGCAAGGGGCGCGGGGACTATGGCTACACCTTC

d_gene: TRBD2
len: 15
abundance: few
v_gene: TRBV6-1
j_gene: TRBJ2-7
CDR3aa: CASSDEASGSYVQYF
CDR3nt: TGTGCCAGCAGTGATGAGGCTAGCGGGAGCTACGTGCAGTACTTC

d_gene: TRBD2
len: 14
abundance: many
v_gene: TRBV5-1
j_gene: TRBJ2-7
CDR3aa: CASSSGLAVYEQYF
CDR3nt: TGCGCCAGCAGCTCGGGACTAGCGGTCTACGAGCAGTACTTC

d_gene: -
len: 15
abundance: -
v_gene: TRBV4-1
j_gene: TRBJ1-1
CDR3aa: CASSQEGAMDTEAFF
CDR3nt: TGCGCCAGCAGTCAAGAAGGGGCAATGGACACTGAAGCTTTCTTT

d_gene: -
len: 15
abundance: -
v_gene: TRBV6-5
j_gene: TRBJ1-5
CDR3aa: CASSHRLLSNQPQHF
CDR3nt: TGTGCCAGCAGTCACCGACTGCTTAGCAATCAGCCCCAACATTTT

d_gene: TRBD2
len: 14
abundance: -
v_gene: TRBV12-3/TRBV12-4
j_gene: TRBJ2-1
CDR3aa: CARTLVAGYNEQFF
CDR3nt: TGTGCCAGAACTTTAGTAGCGGGGTACAATGAGCAGTTCTTC

d_gene: TRBD1
len: 15
abundance: many
v_gene: TRBV4-2
j_gene: TRBJ2-5
CDR3aa: CAGSQDFGQGETQYF
CDR3nt: TGTGCCGGCAGCCAAGATTTTGGACAGGGGGAGACCCAGTACTTC

d_gene: -
len: 14
abundance: -
v_gene: TRBV11-2
j_gene: TRBJ2-1
CDR3aa: CISSLGGMWNEQFF
CDR3nt: TGTATCAGCAGCCTAGGGGGGATGTGGAATGAGCAGTTCTTC